This TCR beta chain was found in a study of tumor and adjacent non-tumor tissue in lung cancer. Study information: Samples averaged roughly 4 million productive TCRbeta reads each.

From germline, CDR1 is LGHNA and CDR2 YNFKEQ. This CDR3 spans 15 amino acids. A word on this clonotype: Germline is not matched at one junction end, which may reflect a read error.

The template was RNA from unsorted bulk tissue. Distant lung tissue was collected more than 3 cm away from the tumor edge. TCRbeta libraries were built with three rounds of nested PCR, modified from ARM-PCR. TCRdb re-called the multiplex PCR reads through MiXCR, storing one row per CDR3 protein. The data hold 75,000 to 90,000 distinct CDR3 sequences, with roughly three quarters observed a single time. The V and J genes are TRBV4-2 and TRBJ1-5; D ambiguous. The sample consisted of distant non-tumor lung tissue. The TCR comes from a woman aged 45-65 years with non-small cell lung cancer. The CDR3 loop is CTSSQDLSSNRPQHF. DNA for the CDR3: TGTACTAGCAGCCAAGACCTCAGTAGCAATCGGCCCCAGCATTTT.